This T cell receptor (beta chain) stems from a study of OX40 agonist ivuxolimab in advanced cancers. On the study more broadly: Intravenous ivuxolimab at 0.01 to 10 mg/kg was given to patients every 2 weeks. Under the entry rules, prior anti-PD-1, anti-PD-L1 or anti-CTLA-4 therapy was allowed, and about 40% had some.

The CDR3 spans 15 residues. V trimming: 5 bases; J trimming: 1 base; junction bases outside the gene matches: 6. Germline CDR1 is SGHTA and CDR2 is FQGNSA. As for this clone: Its antigen is unidentified.

Data came from immunoSEQ multiplex PCR; TCRdb stores just in-frame clones and leaves some out. There are 65,000 to 70,000 clones in the sample; about 85% occur only once, and less than 3% lies in the top ten. Study-level findings and limits: At doses 0.1 to 3.0 mg/kg, CD4+ and CD8+ clones expanded. The average count of expanded clones was higher among CD8+ T cells than among CD4+.

The receptor comes from an adult with an advanced solid tumor such as melanoma, head and neck, liver or kidney cancer. The sequencing used CD4+ or CD8+ T cells sorted from blood, collected in a trial of the OX40 agonist ivuxolimab. V and J are TRBV7-2 and TRBJ2-7; 9 bases fit TRBD1. CDR3 in amino acids: CASSSTGGKSYEQYF. DNA of the CDR3: TGTGCCAGCAGCAGCACAGGGGGCAAGTCCTACGAGCAGTACTTC.